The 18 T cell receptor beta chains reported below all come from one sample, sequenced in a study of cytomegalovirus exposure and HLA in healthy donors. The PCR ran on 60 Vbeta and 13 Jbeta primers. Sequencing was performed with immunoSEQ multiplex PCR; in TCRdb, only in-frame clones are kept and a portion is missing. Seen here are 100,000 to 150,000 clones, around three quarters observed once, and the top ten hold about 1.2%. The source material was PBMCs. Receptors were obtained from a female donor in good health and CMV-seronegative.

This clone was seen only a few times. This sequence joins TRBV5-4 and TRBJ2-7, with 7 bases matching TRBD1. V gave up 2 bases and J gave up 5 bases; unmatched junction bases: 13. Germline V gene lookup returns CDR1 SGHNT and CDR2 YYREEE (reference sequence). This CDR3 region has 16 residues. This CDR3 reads CASSFPATGKVDEQYF. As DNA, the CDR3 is TGTGCCAGCAGCTTCCCCGCGACAGGGAAGGTGGACGAGCAGTACTTC.

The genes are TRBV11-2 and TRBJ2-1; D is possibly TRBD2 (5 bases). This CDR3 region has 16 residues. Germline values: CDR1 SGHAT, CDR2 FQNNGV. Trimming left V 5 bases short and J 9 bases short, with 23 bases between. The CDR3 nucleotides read TGTGCCAGCAGCCCCCTCCGAGGGAGAGTCGGTATTGAGCAGTTCTTC. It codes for CASSPLRGRVGIEQFF.

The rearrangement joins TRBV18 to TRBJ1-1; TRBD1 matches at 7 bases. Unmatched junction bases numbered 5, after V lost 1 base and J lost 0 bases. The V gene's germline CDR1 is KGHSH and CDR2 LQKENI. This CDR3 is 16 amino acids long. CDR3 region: CASSPLPGQMNTEAFF. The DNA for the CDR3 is TGTGCCAGCTCACCACTGCCGGGACAGATGAACACTGAAGCTTTCTTT.

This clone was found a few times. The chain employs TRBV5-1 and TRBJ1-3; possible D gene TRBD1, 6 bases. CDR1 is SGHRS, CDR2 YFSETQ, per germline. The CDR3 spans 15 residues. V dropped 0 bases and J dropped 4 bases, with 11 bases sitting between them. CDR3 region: CASSLGAGAGNTIYF. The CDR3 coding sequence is TGCGCCAGCAGCTTGGGGGCAGGGGCAGGAAACACCATATATTTT.

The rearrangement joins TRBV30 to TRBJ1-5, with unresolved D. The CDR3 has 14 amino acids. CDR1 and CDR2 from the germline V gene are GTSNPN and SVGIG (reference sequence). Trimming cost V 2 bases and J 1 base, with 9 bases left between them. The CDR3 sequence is CAWSLGLSNQPQHF. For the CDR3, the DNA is TGTGCCTGGAGTCTAGGACTCAGCAATCAGCCCCAGCATTTT. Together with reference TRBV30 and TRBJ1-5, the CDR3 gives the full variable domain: SQTIHQWPATLVQPVGSPLSLECTVEGTSNPNLYWYRQAAGRGLQLLFYSVGIGQISSEVPQNLSASRPQDRQFILSSKKLLLSDSGFYLCAWSLGLSNQPQHFGDGTRLSIL.

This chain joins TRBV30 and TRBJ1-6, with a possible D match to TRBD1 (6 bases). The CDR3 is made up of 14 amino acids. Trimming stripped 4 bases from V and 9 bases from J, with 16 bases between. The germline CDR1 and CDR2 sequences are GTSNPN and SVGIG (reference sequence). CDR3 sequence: CAWKGGGISSPLHF. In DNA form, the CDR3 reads TGTGCCTGGAAGGGAGGGGGTATCAGTTCACCCCTCCACTTT.

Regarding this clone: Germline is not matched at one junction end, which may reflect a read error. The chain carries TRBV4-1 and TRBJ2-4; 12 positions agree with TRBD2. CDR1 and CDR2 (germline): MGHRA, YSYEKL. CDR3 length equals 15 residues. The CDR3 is CASSHTSGRQNSQYF. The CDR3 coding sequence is TGCGCCAGCAGCCACACTAGCGGGAGGCAAAACAGTCAGTACTTC.

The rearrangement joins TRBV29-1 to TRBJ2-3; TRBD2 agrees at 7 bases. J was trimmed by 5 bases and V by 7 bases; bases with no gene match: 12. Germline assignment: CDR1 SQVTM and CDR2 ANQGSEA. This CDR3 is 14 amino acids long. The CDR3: CSAAHPGLLDTQYF. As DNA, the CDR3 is TGCAGCGCCGCTCACCCGGGACTATTAGATACGCAGTATTTT.

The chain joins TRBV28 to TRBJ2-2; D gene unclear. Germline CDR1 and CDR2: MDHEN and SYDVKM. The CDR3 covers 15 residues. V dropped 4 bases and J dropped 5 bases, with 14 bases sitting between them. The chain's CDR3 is CASSSPMLRTGELFF. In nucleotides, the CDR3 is TGTGCCAGCAGTTCACCCATGTTGCGAACCGGGGAGCTGTTTTTT.

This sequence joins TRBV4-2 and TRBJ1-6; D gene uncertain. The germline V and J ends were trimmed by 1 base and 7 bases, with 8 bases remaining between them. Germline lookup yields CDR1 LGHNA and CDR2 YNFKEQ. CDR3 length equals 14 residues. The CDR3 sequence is CASSQGQENSPLHF. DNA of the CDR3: TGTGCCAGCAGCCAAGGTCAGGAAAATTCACCCCTCCACTTT.

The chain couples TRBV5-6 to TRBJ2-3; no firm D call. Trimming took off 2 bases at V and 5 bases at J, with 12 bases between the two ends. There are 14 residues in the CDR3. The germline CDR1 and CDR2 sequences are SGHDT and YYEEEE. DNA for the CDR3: TGTGCCAGCAGCTTTGGAGCGCTAGGAGATACGCAGTATTTT. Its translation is CASSFGALGDTQYF.

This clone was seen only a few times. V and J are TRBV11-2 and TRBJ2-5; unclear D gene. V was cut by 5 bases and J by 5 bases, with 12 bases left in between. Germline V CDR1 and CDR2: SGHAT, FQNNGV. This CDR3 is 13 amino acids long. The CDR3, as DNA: TGTGCCAGCAGCGTAACTACCGAGGAGACCCAGTACTTC. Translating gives CASSVTTEETQYF.

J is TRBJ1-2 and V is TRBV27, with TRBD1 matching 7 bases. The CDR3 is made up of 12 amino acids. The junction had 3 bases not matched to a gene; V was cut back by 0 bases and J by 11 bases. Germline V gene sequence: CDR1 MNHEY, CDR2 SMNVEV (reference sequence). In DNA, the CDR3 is TGTGCCAGCAGTTTATCAGGGGGCGTGTACACCTTC. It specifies CASSLSGGVYTF.

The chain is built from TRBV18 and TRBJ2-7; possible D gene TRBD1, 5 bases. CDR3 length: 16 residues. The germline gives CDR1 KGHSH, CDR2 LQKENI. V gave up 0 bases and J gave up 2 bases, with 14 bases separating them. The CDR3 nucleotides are TGTGCCAGCTCACCACCCGCAGGGCCTGGAGCCTACGAGCAGTACTTC. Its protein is CASSPPAGPGAYEQYF. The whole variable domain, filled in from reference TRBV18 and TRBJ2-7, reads NAGVMQNPRHLVRRRGQEARLRCSPMKGHSHVYWYRQLPEEGLKFMVYLQKENIIDESGMPKERFSAEFPKEGPSILRIQQVVRGDSAAYFCASSPPAGPGAYEQYFGPGTRLTVT.

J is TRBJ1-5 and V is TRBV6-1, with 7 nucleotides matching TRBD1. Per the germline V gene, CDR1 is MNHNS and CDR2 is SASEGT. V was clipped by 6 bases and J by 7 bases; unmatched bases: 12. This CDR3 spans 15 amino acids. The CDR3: CASRAGQFNVQPQHF. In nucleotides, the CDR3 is TGTGCCAGCAGGGCGGGACAGTTCAACGTCCAGCCCCAGCATTTT.

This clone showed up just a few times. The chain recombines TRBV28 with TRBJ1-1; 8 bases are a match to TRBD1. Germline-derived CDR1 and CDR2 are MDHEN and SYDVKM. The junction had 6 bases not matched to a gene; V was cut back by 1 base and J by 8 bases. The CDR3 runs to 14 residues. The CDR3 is CASSLSPGQGEAFF. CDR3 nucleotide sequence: TGTGCCAGCAGTTTATCGCCCGGACAGGGCGAAGCTTTCTTT.

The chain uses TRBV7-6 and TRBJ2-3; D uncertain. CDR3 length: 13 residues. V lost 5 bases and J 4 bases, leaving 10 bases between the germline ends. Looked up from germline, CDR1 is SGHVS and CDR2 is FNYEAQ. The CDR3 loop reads CASSARNSDTQYF. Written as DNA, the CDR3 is TGTGCCAGCAGCGCCAGGAACTCAGATACGCAGTATTTT.

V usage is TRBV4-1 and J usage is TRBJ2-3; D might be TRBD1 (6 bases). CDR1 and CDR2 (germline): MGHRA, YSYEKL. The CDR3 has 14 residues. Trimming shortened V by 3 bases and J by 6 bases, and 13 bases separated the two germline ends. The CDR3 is CASSHPRQVDTQYF. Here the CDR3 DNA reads TGCGCCAGCAGCCACCCCCGACAGGTTGATACGCAGTATTTT.